This entry lists 9 T cell receptor beta chains sequenced from one sample in a study of shared clonotypes between healthy human individuals. The method was immunoSEQ multiplex PCR; TCRdb's version includes in-frame clones alone and lacks a portion of them. The table includes about 1.5 million clones, about 98% detected once. Sample: naive CD4+ T cells sorted from blood. Noted subset: CD45RA+ positively selected. All receptors come from a man younger than 40 in good health.

In regard to this clone: Other DNA sequences in the same sample also yield this CDR3. The rearrangement joins TRBV15 to TRBJ1-5; D is unclear. From germline, CDR1 is LNHNV and CDR2 YYDKDF (reference sequence). This CDR3 is built from 13 residues. The germline V and J ends were trimmed by 5 bases and 6 bases, with 11 bases remaining between them. In DNA form, the CDR3 reads TGTGCCACCAGCTCCGATCCTGGTCAGCCCCAGCATTTT. It is translated as CATSSDPGQPQHF.

V is TRBV29-1 and J is TRBJ2-3, with 9 bases aligning to TRBD2. V lost 7 bases to trimming and J lost 5 bases; unmatched junction nucleotides: 13. The CDR3 has 15 residues. The germline gives CDR1 SQVTM, CDR2 ANQGSEA. The CDR3 coding sequence is TGCAGCGGCGGGAGGGGGCGATCTCAAGGAGATACGCAGTATTTT. Its translation: CSGGRGRSQGDTQYF.

The chain carries TRBV28 and TRBJ2-7, with TRBD2 matching 7 bases. The germline gives CDR1 MDHEN, CDR2 SYDVKM. J gave up 4 bases and V 7 bases, and 7 bases lay outside the gene matches. This CDR3 has 13 amino acids. DNA for the CDR3: TGTGCCAGCACCTCGGGGGGACCTTACGAGCAGTACTTC. Its protein is CASTSGGPYEQYF. Full variable domain (missing parts from reference TRBV28 and TRBJ2-7): DVKVTQSSRYLVKRTGEKVFLECVQDMDHENMFWYRQDPGLGLRLIYFSYDVKMKEKGDIPEGYSVSREKKERFSLILESASTNQTSMYLCASTSGGPYEQYFGPGTRLTVT.

CDR3 DNA sequence: TGTGCCAGCAGTCTGGGAGGGGGGGCCTACAATGAGCAGTTCTTC. This encodes CASSLGGGAYNEQFF. The J gene is TRBJ2-1, the V gene TRBV6-5; a possible D gene is TRBD2 (7 bases). The CDR3 consists of 15 residues. In germline, CDR1 is MNHEY, CDR2 SVGAGI. Trimming took off 5 bases at V and 2 bases at J, with 13 bases between the two ends.

The rearrangement joins TRBV6-6 to TRBJ2-6, with D possibly being TRBD2 (6 bases). This CDR3 has 15 residues. The V end lost 6 bases, the J end lost 0 bases, and 9 bases lay between the germline ends. Germline values: CDR1 MNHNY, CDR2 SVGAGI (reference sequence). CDR3: CASRATSSGANVLTF. CDR3 nucleotides: TGTGCCAGCAGAGCGACTAGCTCTGGGGCCAACGTCCTGACTTTC.

The chain recombines TRBV2 with TRBJ1-5; possibly TRBD1 for D (6 bases). CDR3 length: 14 residues. V gave up 2 bases and J gave up 6 bases, with 11 bases separating them. Looked up from germline, CDR1 is SNHLY and CDR2 is FYNNEI. The CDR3 DNA reads as TGTGCCAGCAGTGAATCTACAGGGCGTCAGCCCCAGCATTTT. It specifies CASSESTGRQPQHF. The full variable domain, in which reference TRBV2 and TRBJ1-5 provide the parts outside the CDR3, is EPEVTQTPSHQVTQMGQEVILRCVPISNHLYFYWYRQILGQKVEFLVSFYNNEISEKSEIFDDQFSVERPDGSNFTLKIRSTKLEDSAMYFCASSESTGRQPQHFGDGTRLSIL.

The chain has TRBV29-1 and TRBJ2-7; 8 bases fit TRBD1. The CDR3 runs 13 residues. Per the germline V gene, CDR1 is SQVTM and CDR2 is ANQGSEA. V was clipped by 5 bases and J by 4 bases; unmatched bases: 7. The CDR3 nucleotides read TGCAGCGTTACTGGACAGGGCTGGTACGAGCAGTACTTC. Protein product: CSVTGQGWYEQYF.

The chain joins TRBV4-1 to TRBJ1-5; possibly TRBD1 for D (5 bases). V dropped 0 bases and J dropped 7 bases, with 10 bases sitting between them. The CDR3 spans 14 residues. Germline CDR1 reads MGHRA; CDR2 reads YSYEKL. This CDR3 reads CASSQDRAAQPQHF. For the CDR3, the DNA is TGCGCCAGCAGCCAAGACAGGGCCGCACAGCCCCAGCATTTT.

The CDR3 DNA is TGTGCCAGCAGCGGGCTGGGACAGGTAGCCTACAATGAGCAGTTCTTC. Its protein is CASSGLGQVAYNEQFF. This chain joins TRBV9 and TRBJ2-1; 8 bases match TRBD1. From germline, CDR1 is SGDLS and CDR2 YYNGEE. Unmatched junction bases numbered 7, after V lost 3 bases and J lost 2 bases. The CDR3 runs to 16 residues.